This record covers a single TCR beta chain. Random hexamers were used to reverse transcribe the RNA input (about 0.45 to 1 ug). TCRdb itself ran the immunoSEQ multiplex PCR reads through MiXCR, one entry per CDR3 protein. The sample consists of tens of thousands of distinct CDR3 sequences, 94% of them appearing once. The entry originates in a study of CD8 T cells in Susac syndrome. V lost 2 bases, J lost 6 bases, and 3 bases stayed unmatched. The CDR3 totals 15 residues. Germline V lookup: CDR1 MGHRA, CDR2 YSYEKL. The V call is TRBV4-1, the J call TRBJ2-1, with 11 bases aligning to TRBD2. Sample: CD8+ T cells from PBMCs. This clonotype was sampled from a human donor with Susac syndrome. The CDR3 nucleotides are TGCGCCAGCAGCCAATTGCTAGCGGGAGGCAATGAGCAGTTCTTC. Translating it yields CASSQLLAGGNEQFF.